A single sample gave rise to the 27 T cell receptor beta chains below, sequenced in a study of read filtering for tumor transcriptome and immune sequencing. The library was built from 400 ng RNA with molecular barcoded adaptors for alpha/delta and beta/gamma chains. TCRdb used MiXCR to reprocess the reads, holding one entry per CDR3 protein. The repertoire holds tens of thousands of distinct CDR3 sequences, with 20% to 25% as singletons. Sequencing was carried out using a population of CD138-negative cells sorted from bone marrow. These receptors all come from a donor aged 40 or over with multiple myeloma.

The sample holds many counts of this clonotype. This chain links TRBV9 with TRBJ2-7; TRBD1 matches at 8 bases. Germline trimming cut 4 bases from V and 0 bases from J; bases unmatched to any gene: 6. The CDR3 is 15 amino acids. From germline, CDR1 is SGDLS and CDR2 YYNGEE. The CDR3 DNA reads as TGTGCCAGCAGCCGACAGGGGTCCCCCTCCTACGAGCAGTACTTC. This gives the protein CASSRQGSPSYEQYF.

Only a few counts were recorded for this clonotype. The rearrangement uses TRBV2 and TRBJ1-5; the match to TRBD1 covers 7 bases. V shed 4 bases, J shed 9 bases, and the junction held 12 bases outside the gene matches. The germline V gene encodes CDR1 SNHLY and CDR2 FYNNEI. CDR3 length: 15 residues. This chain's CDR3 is CASSAGTEGYLPQHF. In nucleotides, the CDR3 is TGTGCCAGCAGTGCCGGGACAGAGGGCTATCTGCCCCAGCATTTT. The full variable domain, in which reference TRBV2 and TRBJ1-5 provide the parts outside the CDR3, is EPEVTQTPSHQVTQMGQEVILRCVPISNHLYFYWYRQILGQKVEFLVSFYNNEISEKSEIFDDQFSVERPDGSNFTLKIRSTKLEDSAMYFCASSAGTEGYLPQHFGDGTRLSIL.

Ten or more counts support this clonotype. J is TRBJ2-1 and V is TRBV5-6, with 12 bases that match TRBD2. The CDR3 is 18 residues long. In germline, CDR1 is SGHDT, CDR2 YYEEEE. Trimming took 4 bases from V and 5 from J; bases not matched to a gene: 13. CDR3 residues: CASSVQARTSGIHNEQFF. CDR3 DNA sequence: TGTGCCAGCAGCGTTCAGGCGCGGACTAGCGGGATCCACAATGAGCAGTTCTTC.

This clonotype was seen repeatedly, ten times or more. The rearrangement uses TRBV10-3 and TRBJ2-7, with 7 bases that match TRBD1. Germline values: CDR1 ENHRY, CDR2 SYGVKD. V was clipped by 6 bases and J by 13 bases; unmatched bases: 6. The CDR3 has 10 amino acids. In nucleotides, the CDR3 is TGTGCCATCAGCTCGGACAGGTTTTACTTC. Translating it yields CAISSDRFYF.

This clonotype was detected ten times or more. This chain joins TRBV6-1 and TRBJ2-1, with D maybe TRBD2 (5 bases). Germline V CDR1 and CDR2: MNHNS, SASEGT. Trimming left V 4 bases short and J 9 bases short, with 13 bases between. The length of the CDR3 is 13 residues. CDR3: CASSGLAVGEQFF. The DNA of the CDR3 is TGTGCCAGCAGTGGCCTAGCAGTCGGTGAGCAGTTCTTC.

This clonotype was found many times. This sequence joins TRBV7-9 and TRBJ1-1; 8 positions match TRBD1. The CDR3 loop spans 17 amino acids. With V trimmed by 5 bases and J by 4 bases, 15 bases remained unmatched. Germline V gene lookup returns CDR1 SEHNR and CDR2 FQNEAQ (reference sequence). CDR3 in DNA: TGTGCCAGCAGCCTCGGGACAGGCAATATCGTGGGCACTGAAGCTTTCTTT. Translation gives CASSLGTGNIVGTEAFF.

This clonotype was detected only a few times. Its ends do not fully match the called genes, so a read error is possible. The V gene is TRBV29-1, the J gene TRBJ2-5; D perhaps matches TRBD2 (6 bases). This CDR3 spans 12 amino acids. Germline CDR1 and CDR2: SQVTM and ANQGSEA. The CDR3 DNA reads TGCGGCGTTGAATCCGGAGGGGAGACCCGGTACTTC. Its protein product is CGVESGGETRYF. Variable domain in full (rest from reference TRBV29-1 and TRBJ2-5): SAVISQKPSRDICQRGTSLTIQCQVDSQVTMMFWYRQQPGQSLTLIATANQGSEATYESGFVIDKFPISRPNLTFSTLTVSNMSPEDSSIYLCGVESGGETRYFGPGTRLLVL.

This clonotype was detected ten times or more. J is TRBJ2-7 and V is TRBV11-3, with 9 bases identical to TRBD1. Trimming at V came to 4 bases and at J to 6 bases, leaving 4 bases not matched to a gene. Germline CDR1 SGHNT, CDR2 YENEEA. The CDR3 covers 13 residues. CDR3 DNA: TGTGCCAGCAGCTCCGGGACAGGGATCGAGCAGTACTTC. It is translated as CASSSGTGIEQYF. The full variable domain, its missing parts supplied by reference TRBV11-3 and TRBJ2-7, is EAGVVQSPRYKIIEKKQPVAFWCNPISGHNTLYWYLQNLGQGPELLIRYENEEAVDDSQLPKDRFSAERLKGVDSTLKIQPAELGDSAVYLCASSSGTGIEQYFGPGTRLTVT.

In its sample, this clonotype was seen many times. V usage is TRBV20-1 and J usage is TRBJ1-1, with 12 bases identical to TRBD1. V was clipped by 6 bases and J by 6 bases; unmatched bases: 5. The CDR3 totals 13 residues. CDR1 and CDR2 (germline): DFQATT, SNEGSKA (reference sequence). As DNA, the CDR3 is TGCAGTGCGGGACAGGGGGCTGGCGCTGAAGCTTTCTTT. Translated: CSAGQGAGAEAFF.

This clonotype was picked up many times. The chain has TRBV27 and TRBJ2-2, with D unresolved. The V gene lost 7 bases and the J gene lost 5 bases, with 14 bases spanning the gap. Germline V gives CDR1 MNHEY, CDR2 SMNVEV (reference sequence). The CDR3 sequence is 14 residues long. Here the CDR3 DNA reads TGTGCCAGCAAAACCCCCAACCCTACCGGGGAGCTGTTTTTT. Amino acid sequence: CASKTPNPTGELFF.

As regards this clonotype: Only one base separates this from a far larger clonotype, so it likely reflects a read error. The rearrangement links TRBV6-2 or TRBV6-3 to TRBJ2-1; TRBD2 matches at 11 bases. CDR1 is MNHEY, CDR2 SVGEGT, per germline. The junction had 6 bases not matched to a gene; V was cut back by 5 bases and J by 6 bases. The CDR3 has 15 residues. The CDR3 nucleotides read TGTGCCAGCAGTCCGGGACTAGCGGCATGCAATGAGCAGTTCTTC. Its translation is CASSPGLAACNEQFF.

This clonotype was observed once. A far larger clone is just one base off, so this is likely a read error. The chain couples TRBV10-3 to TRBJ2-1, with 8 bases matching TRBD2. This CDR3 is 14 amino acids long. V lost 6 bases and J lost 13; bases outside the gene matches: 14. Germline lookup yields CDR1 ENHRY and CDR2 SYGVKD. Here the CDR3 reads CAISQAGVQETQFF. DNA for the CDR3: TGTGCCATCAGCCAAGCGGGGGTTCAAGAGACCCAGTTCTTC.

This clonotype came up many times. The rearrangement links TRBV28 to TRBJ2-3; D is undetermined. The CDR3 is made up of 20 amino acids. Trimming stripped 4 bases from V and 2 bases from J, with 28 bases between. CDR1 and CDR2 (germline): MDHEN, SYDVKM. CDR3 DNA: TGTGCCAGCAGTTCAGCCCGCCCCCCGATTACTACGGATAACACAGATACGCAGTATTTT. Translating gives CASSSARPPITTDNTDTQYF. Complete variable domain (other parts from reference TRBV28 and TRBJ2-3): DVKVTQSSRYLVKRTGEKVFLECVQDMDHENMFWYRQDPGLGLRLIYFSYDVKMKEKGDIPEGYSVSREKKERFSLILESASTNQTSMYLCASSSARPPITTDNTDTQYFGPGTRLTVL.

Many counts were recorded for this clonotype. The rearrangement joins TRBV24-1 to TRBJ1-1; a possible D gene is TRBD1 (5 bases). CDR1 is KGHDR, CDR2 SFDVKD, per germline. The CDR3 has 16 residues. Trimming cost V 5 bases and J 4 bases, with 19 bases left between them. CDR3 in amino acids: CATSGPGSTRSTEAFF. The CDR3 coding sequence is TGTGCCACCAGTGGCCCAGGGTCCACCCGTAGCACTGAAGCTTTCTTT.

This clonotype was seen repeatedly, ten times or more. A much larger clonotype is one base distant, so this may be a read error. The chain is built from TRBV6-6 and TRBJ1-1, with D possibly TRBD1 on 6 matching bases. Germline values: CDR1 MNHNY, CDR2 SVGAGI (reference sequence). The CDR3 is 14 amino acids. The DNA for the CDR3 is TGTGCCAGCAGTTACCGCGGGGGGCAGACTGGAGCTTTCTTT. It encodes CASSYRGGQTGAFF.

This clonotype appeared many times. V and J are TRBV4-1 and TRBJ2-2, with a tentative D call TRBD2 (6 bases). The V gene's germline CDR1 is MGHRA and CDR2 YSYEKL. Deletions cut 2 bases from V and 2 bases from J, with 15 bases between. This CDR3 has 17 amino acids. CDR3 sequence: CASSQRTGTYNTGELFF. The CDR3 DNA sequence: TGCGCCAGCAGCCAACGTACCGGGACTTACAACACCGGGGAGCTGTTTTTT.

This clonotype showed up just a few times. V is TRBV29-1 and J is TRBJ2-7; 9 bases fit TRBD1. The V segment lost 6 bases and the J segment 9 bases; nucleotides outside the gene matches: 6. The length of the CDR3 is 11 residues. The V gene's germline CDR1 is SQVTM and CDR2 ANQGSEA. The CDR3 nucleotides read TGCAGCGTGGAAACAGGGGGCGGGCAGTACTTC. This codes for CSVETGGGQYF.

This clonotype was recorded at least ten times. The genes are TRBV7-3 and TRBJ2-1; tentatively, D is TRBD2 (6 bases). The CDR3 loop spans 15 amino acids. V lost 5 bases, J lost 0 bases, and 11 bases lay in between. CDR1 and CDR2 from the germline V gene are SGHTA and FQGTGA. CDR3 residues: CASSLGLSSYNEQFF. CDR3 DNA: TGTGCCAGCAGCCTAGGACTAAGCTCCTACAATGAGCAGTTCTTC.

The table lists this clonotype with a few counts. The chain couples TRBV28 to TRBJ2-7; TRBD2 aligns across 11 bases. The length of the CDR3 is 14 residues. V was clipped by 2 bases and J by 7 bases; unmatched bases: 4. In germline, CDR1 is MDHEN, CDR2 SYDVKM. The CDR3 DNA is TGTGCCAGCAGTTTAGTAGCGGGAGGGAAGGAGCAGTACTTC. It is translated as CASSLVAGGKEQYF.

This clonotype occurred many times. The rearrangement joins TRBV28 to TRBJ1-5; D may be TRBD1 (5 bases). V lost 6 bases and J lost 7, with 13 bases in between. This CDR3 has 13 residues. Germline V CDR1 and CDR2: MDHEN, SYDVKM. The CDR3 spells CASSLGGIQPQHF. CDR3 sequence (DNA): TGTGCCAGCAGCCTGGGGGGAATCCAGCCCCAGCATTTT.

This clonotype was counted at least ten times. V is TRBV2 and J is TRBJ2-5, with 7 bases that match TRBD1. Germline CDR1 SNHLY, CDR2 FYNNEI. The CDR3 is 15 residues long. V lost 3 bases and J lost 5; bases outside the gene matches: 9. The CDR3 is CASSEESGRGETQYF. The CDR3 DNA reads TGTGCCAGCAGTGAGGAAAGTGGCAGGGGGGAGACCCAGTACTTC.

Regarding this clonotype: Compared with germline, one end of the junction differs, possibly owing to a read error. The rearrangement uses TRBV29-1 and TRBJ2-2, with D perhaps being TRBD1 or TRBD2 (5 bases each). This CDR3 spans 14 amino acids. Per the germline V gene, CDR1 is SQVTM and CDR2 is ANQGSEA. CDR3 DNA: TGCAGCGTTGGGGGCAGGGCCGCCACCGGGGAGCTGCTTTTT. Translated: CSVGGRAATGELLF.

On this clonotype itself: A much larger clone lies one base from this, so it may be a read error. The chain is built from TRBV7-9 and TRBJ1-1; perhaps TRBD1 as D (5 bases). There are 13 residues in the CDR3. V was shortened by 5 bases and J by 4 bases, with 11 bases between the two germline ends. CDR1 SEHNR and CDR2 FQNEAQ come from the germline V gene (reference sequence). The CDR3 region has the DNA TGTGCCAGCAGCCGAAGGAGGGGCACTGAAGCTTTCTTT. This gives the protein CASSRRRGTEAFF.

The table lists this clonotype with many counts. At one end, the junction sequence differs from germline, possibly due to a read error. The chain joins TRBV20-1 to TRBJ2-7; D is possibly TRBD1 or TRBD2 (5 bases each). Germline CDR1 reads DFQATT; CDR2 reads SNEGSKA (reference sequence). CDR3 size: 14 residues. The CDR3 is CSARARGSSYEQYF. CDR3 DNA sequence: TGCAGTGCAAGAGCCCGGGGCAGCTCCTACGAGCAGTACTTC.

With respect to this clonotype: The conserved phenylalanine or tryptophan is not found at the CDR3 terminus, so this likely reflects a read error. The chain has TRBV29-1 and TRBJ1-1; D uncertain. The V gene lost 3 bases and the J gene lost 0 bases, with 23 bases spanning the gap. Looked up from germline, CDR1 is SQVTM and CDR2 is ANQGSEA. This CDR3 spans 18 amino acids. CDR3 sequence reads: CSVEDLRASVLMNTEAFL. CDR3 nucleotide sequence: TGCAGCGTTGAGGATCTTAGGGCGTCAGTCCTCATGAACACTGAAGCTTTCCTT.

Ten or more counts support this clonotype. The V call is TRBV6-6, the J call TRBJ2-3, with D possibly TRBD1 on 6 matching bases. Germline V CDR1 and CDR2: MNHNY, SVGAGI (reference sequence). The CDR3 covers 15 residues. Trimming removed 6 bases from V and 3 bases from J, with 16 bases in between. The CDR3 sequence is CASRGGSVGTDTQYF. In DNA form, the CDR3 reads TGTGCCAGCAGAGGGGGTAGCGTGGGGACAGATACGCAGTATTTT.

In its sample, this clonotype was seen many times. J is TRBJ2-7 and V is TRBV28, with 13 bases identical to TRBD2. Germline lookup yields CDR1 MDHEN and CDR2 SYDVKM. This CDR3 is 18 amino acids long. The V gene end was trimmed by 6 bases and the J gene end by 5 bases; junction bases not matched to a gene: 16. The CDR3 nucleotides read TGTGCCAGCAGGAAACCCGGGACTAGCGGGATGGTCACCCACGAGCAGTACTTC. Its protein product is CASRKPGTSGMVTHEQYF.